This T cell receptor (beta chain) emerged from a study of cytomegalovirus exposure and HLA in healthy donors. Findings and caveats of the study: The authors later found HLA-associated TCR beta chains more clonally expanded than equally common others. As a later analysis showed, several of the most significant clusters appeared to be linked to common viral pathogens. Some 150 TCR beta chains were listed as cytomegalovirus-associated. In vitro assays verified that three CMV-associated chains recognized CMV antigens specifically.

Use of 60 Vbeta and 13 Jbeta primers characterized the PCR. Method: immunoSEQ multiplex PCR; TCRdb's copy keeps in-frame clones and lacks some. The repertoire holds under 150,000 clones, with about two thirds as singletons. A note on this clone: What it recognizes is unknown.

The germline V gene has CDR1 SGHRS and CDR2 YFSETQ. Trimming at V came to 4 bases and at J to 4 bases, leaving 11 bases not matched to a gene. This CDR3 comprises 15 residues. The chain uses TRBV5-1 and TRBJ2-7; 7 bases are a match to TRBD1. Sample: PBMCs. This clonotype was sampled from a human donor in good health. This CDR3 is CASSVRQGSQYEQYF. In DNA, the CDR3 is TGCGCCAGCAGCGTCCGACAGGGAAGTCAGTACGAGCAGTACTTC.